This T cell receptor (beta chain) came from a study of blood T cell repertoires in COVID-19. Looked up from germline, CDR1 is GTSNPN and CDR2 is SVGIG (reference sequence). This CDR3 spans 15 amino acids. V gave up 2 bases and J gave up 4 bases; unmatched junction bases: 7. Assay: immunoSEQ multiplex PCR; the TCRdb copy retains only in-frame clones and omits some. The data show about 250,000 clones, approximately 89% seen once. Sequenced: peripheral blood. The source is a woman aged 25 to 39 with COVID-19, enrolled during active disease. The chain is built from TRBV30 and TRBJ1-4, with TRBD1 identical over 7 bases. The CDR3 sequence is CAWSFTTGLNEKLFF. CDR3 nucleotides: TGTGCCTGGAGTTTTACGACAGGGCTTAATGAAAAACTGTTTTTT.